This TCR beta chain was retrieved from a study of shared clonotypes between healthy human individuals. Study-level background: A couple of female and three male donors aged 18 to 49 were enrolled.

This clone was picked up a small number of times. Loaded into unsorted PBMC replicate PCRs was roughly 310 ng DNA, approximately 30,000 T cell genomes. The data were produced by immunoSEQ multiplex PCR, yet TCRdb's version contains in-frame clones alone and is incomplete. Here the sample spans hundreds of thousands of clones, about 80% being singletons. Recent vaccinations or acute infections were absent in the healthy HIV-negative adult donors. Germline-derived CDR1 and CDR2 are SGDLS and YYNGEE. V lost 4 bases to trimming and J lost 2 bases, with 11 bases between them. This CDR3 has 14 residues. The TCR was taken from a woman aged 40-49 years in good health. Some clones in this sample may be carry-over from other donors' samples. Material for sequencing was PBMCs. This chain links TRBV9 with TRBJ2-3, with a possible D match to TRBD2 (5 bases). This chain's CDR3 is CASSPGVTTDTQYF. The DNA of the CDR3 is TGTGCCAGCAGCCCCGGGGTTACCACAGATACGCAGTATTTT.